This T cell receptor beta chain was profiled in a study of cytomegalovirus exposure and HLA in healthy donors. Points from the study as a whole: Despite most TCR sequences being rare, some public TCRs occurred in many donors. Using the classifier, cytomegalovirus status was reportedly diagnosed with high specificity and sensitivity.

The V and J ends lost 1 base and 4 bases, in that order; junction bases with no gene match: 8. Germline values: CDR1 SGHTA, CDR2 FQGTGA. This CDR3 has 16 residues. Concerning this clone itself: Its antigen is as yet unknown.

Primers for the PCR totalled 60 Vbeta and 13 Jbeta. Here immunoSEQ multiplex PCR was the method, and the copy in TCRdb shows in-frame clones only, minus some. The sample has fewer than 200,000 clones, about three quarters seen once. The sample taken for sequencing was PBMCs. The chain uses TRBV7-3 and TRBJ2-7; 9 nucleotides agree with TRBD2. This receptor was taken from a man aged 35-49 years in good health and CMV-seronegative. CDR3 protein: CASSLMAGGGRYEQYF. The DNA of the CDR3 is TGTGCCAGCAGCTTAATGGCGGGGGGGGGTCGGTACGAGCAGTACTTC.